A single sample gave rise to the 32 T cell receptor beta chains below, sequenced in a study of T cell responses to AZD1222 COVID-19 vaccine. Clones were sequenced by immunoSEQ multiplex PCR, and TCRdb holds only the in-frame ones, with some missing. The table records roughly 140,000 clones, about 87% of them present only once. The input for sequencing was peripheral blood, taken on day 0 of AZD1222 vaccination. The receptor set was obtained from an adult in good health.

The genes are TRBV4-2 and TRBJ2-7; TRBD1 matches 9 bases. The length of the CDR3 is 16 residues. CDR1 LGHNA and CDR2 YNFKEQ come from the germline V gene. The V gene end was trimmed by 0 bases and the J gene end by 6 bases; junction bases not matched to a gene: 9. DNA of the CDR3: TGTGCCAGCAGCCAAGATCCCGGGACAGGGTCTACCGAGCAGTACTTC. It specifies CASSQDPGTGSTEQYF.

The CDR3 bases are TGTGCCAGCAACTTCGACGCTGGCAATCAGCCCCAGCATTTT. Residues: CASNFDAGNQPQHF. The V call is TRBV2, the J call TRBJ1-5; D remains ambiguous. Deletions cut 7 bases from V and 2 bases from J, with 12 bases between. The CDR3 totals 14 residues. Germline CDR1 and CDR2: SNHLY and FYNNEI. The full variable domain, rest sourced from reference TRBV2 and TRBJ1-5, is EPEVTQTPSHQVTQMGQEVILRCVPISNHLYFYWYRQILGQKVEFLVSFYNNEISEKSEIFDDQFSVERPDGSNFTLKIRSTKLEDSAMYFCASNFDAGNQPQHFGDGTRLSIL.

The gene calls are TRBV5-4 and TRBJ2-3; 8 nucleotides agree with TRBD2. The V gene's germline CDR1 is SGHNT and CDR2 YYREEE (reference sequence). This CDR3 spans 16 amino acids. Germline trimming cut 0 bases from V and 3 bases from J; bases unmatched to any gene: 6. The CDR3 spells CASSLGPGGGTDTQYF. The CDR3, as DNA: TGTGCCAGCAGCTTGGGACCGGGAGGGGGAACAGATACGCAGTATTTT.

The J gene is TRBJ2-7, the V gene TRBV7-2; maybe TRBD1 (6 bases). V was shortened by 1 base and J by 0 bases, with 10 bases between the two germline ends. The CDR3 spans 15 residues. Germline CDR1 reads SGHTA; CDR2 reads FQGNSA. As DNA, the CDR3 is TGTGCCAGCAGCTTAGTGGGGGCCACCTCCTACGAGCAGTACTTC. This sequence encodes CASSLVGATSYEQYF.

This rearrangement joins TRBV6-5 to TRBJ2-3; D not resolved. The CDR3 contains 12 residues. Germline CDR1 reads MNHEY; CDR2 reads SVGAGI. With 2 bases removed from V and 4 bases from J, the gap between germline ends came to 4 bases. The CDR3 reads CASSYRPDTQYF. CDR3 nucleotides: TGTGCCAGCAGTTACCGCCCAGATACGCAGTATTTT.

The sample holds one count of this clone. V is TRBV29-1 and J is TRBJ1-1; tentatively, D is TRBD1 (5 bases). Per germline, CDR1 SQVTM and CDR2 ANQGSEA. With 8 bases removed from V and 3 bases from J, the gap between germline ends came to 10 bases. The CDR3 has 11 residues. The CDR3 nucleotides are TGCAGCACCGAGGGGTACACTGAAGCTTTCTTT. Protein: CSTEGYTEAFF.

V is TRBV7-2 and J is TRBJ2-7; D possibly corresponds to TRBD2 (6 bases). The CDR3 length is 15 residues. With 1 base removed from V and 2 bases from J, the gap between germline ends came to 12 bases. Germline V lookup: CDR1 SGHTA, CDR2 FQGNSA. The CDR3 sequence: CASSLEIAATYEQYF. The CDR3 coding sequence is TGTGCCAGCAGCTTAGAGATAGCGGCGACCTACGAGCAGTACTTC.

The V and J genes are TRBV14 and TRBJ2-7; D not certain. There are 13 residues in the CDR3. Trimming pared 1 base from V and 6 bases from J, leaving 10 bases between. Germline CDR1 is SGHDN and CDR2 is FVKESK. CDR3: CASSQVTPSEQYF. CDR3 nucleotide sequence: TGTGCCAGCAGCCAAGTGACCCCCTCCGAGCAGTACTTC.

This clone was counted at least ten times. The V and J genes are TRBV30 and TRBJ1-1, with 7 bases aligning to TRBD1. The length of the CDR3 is 14 residues. Germline V lookup: CDR1 GTSNPN, CDR2 SVGIG (reference sequence). V lost 2 bases and J lost 5; bases outside the gene matches: 8. CDR3 coding DNA: TGTGCCTGGAGTCCCCACAGGGGTAGGACTGAAGCTTTCTTT. Its protein product is CAWSPHRGRTEAFF.

The rearrangement links TRBV5-1 to TRBJ1-5; D may be TRBD1 (6 bases). Germline V gene data show CDR1 as SGHRS and CDR2 as YFSETQ. V lost 4 bases and J lost 2, with 16 bases in between. CDR3 length: 16 amino acids. CDR3 nucleotide sequence: TGCGCCAGCAGCCCCGGAGGGGGGCAGGGCAATCAGCCCCAGCATTTT. Protein product: CASSPGGGQGNQPQHF.

The chain uses TRBV27 and TRBJ1-1; D call uncertain. V lost 6 bases, J lost 2 bases, and 4 bases lay in between. The germline CDR1 and CDR2 sequences are MNHEY and SMNVEV (reference sequence). The CDR3 totals 11 residues. The CDR3 nucleotides read TGTGCCAGCAGATTTAACACTGAAGCTTTCTTT. It translates to CASRFNTEAFF.

The rearrangement joins TRBV7-8 to TRBJ2-7; 7 nucleotides line up with TRBD1. J gave up 3 bases and V 2 bases, and 4 bases lay outside the gene matches. Germline assignment: CDR1 SGHVS and CDR2 FQNEAQ. CDR3 size: 14 residues. The CDR3 DNA is TGTGCCAGCAGCTTACTTGACAGGGACTACGAGCAGTACTTC. It encodes CASSLLDRDYEQYF.

This chain links TRBV11-2 with TRBJ2-7; 7 positions agree with TRBD1. The V gene's germline CDR1 is SGHAT and CDR2 FQNNGV. The CDR3 is 14 amino acids. J lost 3 bases, V lost 5 bases, and 7 bases had no gene match. The DNA for the CDR3 is TGTGCCAGCAGCCTCAACAGGGGTCTCTACGAGCAGTACTTC. It codes for CASSLNRGLYEQYF.

This clone was seen once. J is TRBJ1-1 and V is TRBV19, with 9 bases aligning to TRBD1. Germline values: CDR1 LNHDA, CDR2 SQIVND (reference sequence). Unmatched junction bases numbered 3, after V lost 3 bases and J lost 1 base. There are 15 residues in the CDR3. CDR3 sequence (DNA): TGTGCCAGTAGTATTGAGGACAGGGGGAACACTGAAGCTTTCTTT. Translated: CASSIEDRGNTEAFF.

The CDR3 coding sequence is TGTGCCAGCAGCTTTGGGGAAAAACTGTTTTTT. Translated: CASSFGEKLFF. J is TRBJ1-4 and V is TRBV7-9; D is unclear. V was shortened by 3 bases and J by 8 bases, with 4 bases between the two germline ends. Germline CDR1 and CDR2: SEHNR and FQNEAQ (reference sequence). This CDR3 has 11 amino acids.

This clone was seen only a few times. The chain has TRBV7-3 and TRBJ1-2; D is perhaps TRBD1 (6 bases). The CDR3 spans 18 residues. Germline CDR1 is SGHTA and CDR2 is FQGTGA. V was clipped by 5 bases and J by 5 bases, with 27 bases between them. The CDR3 sequence: CASSPKGGGLPLYYGYTF. As DNA, the CDR3 is TGTGCCAGCAGCCCGAAAGGGGGGGGCCTACCCCTATATTATGGCTACACCTTC.

The rearrangement uses TRBV7-9 and TRBJ2-1; TRBD2 is a possible D gene (5 bases). Germline CDR1 and CDR2: SEHNR and FQNEAQ (reference sequence). The V gene lost 3 bases and the J gene lost 5 bases, with 8 bases spanning the gap. The CDR3 extends over 13 amino acids. CDR3 protein: CASSFGLNNEQFF. In nucleotides, the CDR3 is TGTGCCAGCAGCTTTGGACTGAACAATGAGCAGTTCTTC.

This chain links TRBV6-5 with TRBJ2-7; 10 bases are shared with TRBD2. CDR1 and CDR2 from the germline V gene are MNHEY and SVGAGI. With 5 bases clipped from V and 2 bases from J, the junction kept 3 bases outside the gene matches. The length of the CDR3 is 14 residues. In DNA form, the CDR3 reads TGTGCCAGCAGTCCCGGGACTAGCGCCTACGAGCAGTACTTC. This translates into CASSPGTSAYEQYF.

The chain links TRBV5-4 to TRBJ2-3; D unresolved. Germline values: CDR1 SGHNT, CDR2 YYREEE (reference sequence). The CDR3 spans 14 residues. V was trimmed by 0 bases and J by 0 bases, leaving 5 bases between them. CDR3 residues: CASSLAGSTDTQYF. In DNA, the CDR3 is TGTGCCAGCAGCTTGGCGGGCAGCACAGATACGCAGTATTTT.

Here the CDR3 DNA reads TGTGCCAGCAGCGCTACCGGGACTAGCGAGTACGAGCAGTACTTC. Its translation: CASSATGTSEYEQYF. This chain links TRBV13 with TRBJ2-7, with 10 bases identical to TRBD2. J lost 4 bases, V lost 5 bases, and 8 bases had no gene match. The germline V gene encodes CDR1 PRHDT and CDR2 FYEKMQ (reference sequence). The CDR3 covers 15 residues.

V is TRBV24-1 and J is TRBJ1-2, with D perhaps matching TRBD1 (6 bases). Trimming pared 2 bases from V and 4 bases from J, leaving 10 bases between. Germline lookup yields CDR1 KGHDR and CDR2 SFDVKD. CDR3 length: 14 amino acids. This CDR3 is CATSDSGTPYGYTF. CDR3 DNA: TGTGCCACCAGTGATTCCGGGACACCCTATGGCTACACCTTC.

V gene TRBV7-9 combines with J gene TRBJ1-5; no clear D gene. V lost 5 bases, J lost 5 bases, and 10 bases lay in between. Germline V gene data show CDR1 as SEHNR and CDR2 as FQNEAQ (reference sequence). The CDR3 contains 13 residues. The CDR3 DNA is TGTGCCAGCAGCGTAGACATGTATCAGCCCCAGCATTTT. Translation: CASSVDMYQPQHF.

This clone was seen just once. The J gene is TRBJ2-5, the V gene TRBV14; weak D call: TRBD2 (6 bases). V lost 3 bases and J lost 2, with 16 bases in between. CDR3 length equals 16 residues. Germline V gene sequence: CDR1 SGHDN, CDR2 FVKESK. The CDR3 DNA reads as TGTGCCAGCAGCCACCGGGGGACTCGGATACAAGAGACCCAGTACTTC. It is translated as CASSHRGTRIQETQYF.

V and J are TRBV9 and TRBJ2-7; D is unresolved. The CDR3 runs to 13 residues. The germline CDR1 and CDR2 sequences are SGDLS and YYNGEE. The V gene lost 1 base and the J gene lost 3 bases, with 8 bases spanning the gap. CDR3 sequence: CASSVYRYYEQYF. Written as DNA, the CDR3 is TGTGCCAGCAGCGTATACCGTTACTACGAGCAGTACTTC.

The chain has TRBV5-5 and TRBJ2-2; TRBD1 agrees at 11 bases. J lost 5 bases, V lost 8 bases, and 14 bases had no gene match. The germline V gene has CDR1 SGHKS and CDR2 YYEKEE (reference sequence). CDR3 length: 17 amino acids. The DNA for the CDR3 is TGTGCCAGTTCCAGCGGGGGACAGGGGGTTCTTACCGGGGAGCTGTTTTTT. Its protein product is CASSSGGQGVLTGELFF.

The count of this clone is one. This rearrangement joins TRBV24-1 to TRBJ1-3; 8 positions match TRBD1. Germline loops: CDR1 KGHDR, CDR2 SFDVKD. CDR3 length: 16 residues. The ends lost 4 bases at V and 4 bases at J; junction bases unmatched: 8. The CDR3 sequence: CATSELRQGLGNTIYF. DNA for the CDR3: TGTGCCACCAGTGAGCTAAGACAGGGGCTCGGAAACACCATATATTTT.

The chain has TRBV5-6 and TRBJ1-1, with D possibly matching TRBD1 (6 bases). The CDR3 sequence is 15 residues long. Deletions cut 0 bases from V and 1 base from J, with 10 bases between. Germline V lookup: CDR1 SGHDT, CDR2 YYEEEE. The CDR3 region is CASSLATGQNTEAFF. The CDR3 coding sequence is TGTGCCAGCAGCTTGGCCACAGGGCAGAACACTGAAGCTTTCTTT.

This clone was picked up a small number of times. V and J are TRBV30 and TRBJ1-2, with 7 bases identical to TRBD1. Trimming cost V 2 bases and J 1 base; bases outside gene matches: 7. The length of the CDR3 is 15 residues. The germline gives CDR1 GTSNPN, CDR2 SVGIG (reference sequence). The CDR3 here is CAWSPPDRSNYGYTF. As DNA, the CDR3 is TGTGCCTGGAGTCCACCGGACAGGAGTAACTATGGCTACACCTTC.

The genes are TRBV21-1 and TRBJ2-5. TRBV21-1 is a pseudogene. This CDR3 has 13 amino acids. CDR3 nucleotides: TGTGCCAGCAGCAACCGGACTGACAGATCTCAGTACTTC. It translates to CASSNRTDRSQYF.

A remark on this clone: Other nucleotide sequences in the sample specify the same CDR3. The J gene is TRBJ1-5, the V gene TRBV5-4; D possibly corresponds to TRBD1 (6 bases). The CDR3 spans 14 residues. CDR1 SGHNT and CDR2 YYREEE come from the germline V gene (reference sequence). Trimming removed 0 bases from V and 7 bases from J, with 11 bases in between. CDR3 region: CASSLGGAGQPQHF. The CDR3 nucleotides are TGTGCCAGCAGCTTGGGGGGGGCTGGGCAGCCCCAGCATTTT.

This sequence joins TRBV6-5 and TRBJ2-3, with D possibly TRBD1 on 6 matching bases. Germline CDR1 reads MNHEY; CDR2 reads SVGAGI. This CDR3 contains 12 residues. V shed 6 bases and J shed 7 bases, with 11 bases lying between them. The CDR3 sequence: CASSPGENTQYF. Here the CDR3 DNA reads TGTGCCAGCAGCCCAGGGGAGAATACGCAGTATTTT.

The chain combines TRBV11-3 with TRBJ1-1; D perhaps matches TRBD1 (6 bases). The CDR3 has 18 residues. V was shortened by 7 bases and J by 2 bases, with 26 bases between the two germline ends. Germline V CDR1 and CDR2: SGHNT, YENEEA. The CDR3 bases are TGTGCCAGCACCTCACGGCAAGGAGGGGGGTGGGCAAACACTGAAGCTTTCTTT. This encodes CASTSRQGGGWANTEAFF.